These 27 T cell receptor beta chains were all obtained from the same sample, sequenced in a study of blood T cell repertoires in COVID-19. TCRdb keeps only in-frame clones here, not all; method: immunoSEQ multiplex PCR. Of approximately 100,000 clones detected, approximately 90% appear once; the ten largest clones hold about 1.1%. Sequenced sample: peripheral blood. All receptors come from a human donor in a cohort sampled during active COVID-19.

This chain joins TRBV11-2 and TRBJ2-2, with 13 bases lining up with TRBD2. J lost 6 bases, V lost 5 bases, and 6 bases had no gene match. The germline CDR1 and CDR2 sequences are SGHAT and FQNNGV. CDR3 length equals 16 residues. The CDR3 loop is CASSIGTSGVAGELFF. The DNA of the CDR3 is TGTGCCAGCAGCATCGGGACTAGCGGGGTCGCCGGGGAGCTGTTTTTT.

The J gene is TRBJ1-2, the V gene TRBV21-1; TRBD1, the table's D call, lacks a check against the DNA. TRBV21-1 counts as a pseudogene. This CDR3 has 16 residues. Here the CDR3 DNA reads TGTGCCACTGCGAACACGGACAGGGGGAACTACTATGGCTACACCTTC. Its protein is CATANTDRGNYYGYTF.

In its sample, this clone was seen once. V is TRBV9 and J is TRBJ2-1; 8 positions agree with TRBD2. From germline, CDR1 is SGDLS and CDR2 YYNGEE. The ends lost 1 base at V and 3 bases at J; junction bases unmatched: 3. CDR3 length: 15 residues. The CDR3 sequence: CASSVNGRDYNEQFF. The CDR3 DNA reads as TGTGCCAGCAGCGTAAACGGGAGGGACTACAATGAGCAGTTCTTC.

This chain joins TRBV4-1 and TRBJ1-1; D gene uncertain. Trimming shortened V by 0 bases and J by 4 bases, and 12 bases separated the two germline ends. Germline V gene sequence: CDR1 MGHRA, CDR2 YSYEKL. The CDR3 is made up of 15 amino acids. CDR3 region: CASSQDSSYRTEAFF. CDR3 DNA sequence: TGCGCCAGCAGCCAAGATTCGAGCTACCGCACTGAAGCTTTCTTT.

The rearrangement links TRBV13 to TRBJ1-3, with D unclear. V was cut by 5 bases and J by 0 bases, with 11 bases left in between. This CDR3 has 15 amino acids. Germline loops: CDR1 PRHDT, CDR2 FYEKMQ (reference sequence). CDR3 loop: CASSRPPRSGNTIYF. CDR3 bases: TGTGCCAGCAGCCGTCCCCCCCGCTCTGGAAACACCATATATTTT.

In regard to this clone: This sample also contains other DNA sequences that code for the same CDR3. The V call is TRBV19, the J call TRBJ2-5, with 7 bases lining up with TRBD1. Trimming took 4 bases from V and 5 from J; bases not matched to a gene: 4. The CDR3 sequence is 13 residues long. Germline assignment: CDR1 LNHDA and CDR2 SQIVND (reference sequence). CDR3 in DNA: TGTGCCAGTAGTAGACAGGGTGGGGAGACCCAGTACTTC. Its protein is CASSRQGGETQYF.

The CDR3 DNA is TGTGCCAGCAGCTTAGGACTCAGGGTACAGGGCACAACTGAAGCTTTCTTT. This sequence encodes CASSLGLRVQGTTEAFF. The chain uses TRBV7-8 and TRBJ1-1, with D tentatively TRBD1 (6 bases). With 1 base removed from V and 5 bases from J, the gap between germline ends came to 20 bases. The CDR3 length is 17 residues. Germline V gene lookup returns CDR1 SGHVS and CDR2 FQNEAQ.

The chain carries TRBV5-4 and TRBJ1-2, with TRBD1 identical over 9 bases. This CDR3 is built from 16 residues. From germline, CDR1 is SGHNT and CDR2 YYREEE (reference sequence). With V trimmed by 4 bases and J by 4 bases, 11 bases remained unmatched. DNA of the CDR3: TGTGCCAGCAGCCCGGCTGGACAGGGGTATGCCTATGGCTACACCTTC. Its translation: CASSPAGQGYAYGYTF.

The rearrangement links TRBV3-1 (or the pseudogene TRBV3-2) to TRBJ1-3, with 9 bases aligning to TRBD1. J gave up 2 bases and V 1 base, and 9 bases lay outside the gene matches. Germline-derived CDR1 and CDR2 are LGHDT and YNNKEL (reference sequence). This CDR3 has 18 residues. The CDR3, as DNA: TGTGCCAGCAGCCAAGTATCGGGACAGGGATACGCTGGAAACACCATATATTTT. Translation: CASSQVSGQGYAGNTIYF.

CDR3 residues: CASSLVGTSVLNEQFF. CDR3 nucleotides: TGTGCCAGCAGCTTAGTTGGGACTAGCGTACTCAATGAGCAGTTCTTC. This chain joins TRBV7-2 and TRBJ2-1, with TRBD2 matching 10 bases. V was clipped by 1 base and J by 6 bases; unmatched bases: 6. The CDR3 runs to 16 residues. The germline V gene encodes CDR1 SGHTA and CDR2 FQGNSA.

V usage is TRBV3-1 (or the pseudogene TRBV3-2) and J usage is TRBJ2-1, with D maybe TRBD2 (7 bases). The V gene lost 0 bases and the J gene lost 3 bases, with 15 bases spanning the gap. Germline CDR1 is LGHDT and CDR2 is YNNKEL (reference sequence). The CDR3 is made up of 17 amino acids. CDR3 residues: CASSQDQGLADYNEQFF. The DNA for the CDR3 is TGTGCCAGCAGCCAAGATCAGGGGCTAGCGGACTACAATGAGCAGTTCTTC.

V and J are TRBV4-2 and TRBJ2-1, with 10 nucleotides matching TRBD2. V trimming: 1 base; J trimming: 8 bases; junction bases outside the gene matches: 8. The CDR3 is made up of 16 amino acids. Per the germline V gene, CDR1 is LGHNA and CDR2 is YNFKEQ. As DNA, the CDR3 is TGTGCCAGCAGCCAAGCGGCTAGCGGGAGAAGTCATGAGCAGTTCTTC. Its protein product is CASSQAASGRSHEQFF.

The chain recombines TRBV9 with TRBJ2-5, with D possibly matching TRBD2 (6 bases). CDR3 length equals 14 residues. Per germline, CDR1 SGDLS and CDR2 YYNGEE. V was shortened by 0 bases and J by 4 bases, with 10 bases between the two germline ends. The CDR3 reads CASSVGGDSETQYF. DNA of the CDR3: TGTGCCAGCAGCGTAGGGGGGGACTCAGAGACCCAGTACTTC. The full variable domain, in which reference TRBV9 and TRBJ2-5 provide the parts outside the CDR3, is DSGVTQTPKHLITATGQRVTLRCSPRSGDLSVYWYQQSLDQGLQFLIQYYNGEERAKGNILERFSAQQFPDLHSELNLSSLELGDSALYFCASSVGGDSETQYFGPGTRLLVL.

The chain links TRBV7-8 to TRBJ2-5; 14 bases fit TRBD2. Germline CDR1 SGHVS, CDR2 FQNEAQ. The CDR3 has 18 amino acids. V shed 5 bases and J 1 base; nucleotides not matched to a gene: 9. CDR3 sequence reads: CASSPKGTSGGLQETQYF. The DNA of the CDR3 is TGTGCCAGCAGCCCAAAAGGGACTAGCGGGGGTCTCCAAGAGACCCAGTACTTC.

Here the CDR3 DNA reads TGTGCCAGCAGCACTATACAGGGGGGAGGCTACACCTTC. It codes for CASSTIQGGGYTF. V and J are TRBV28 and TRBJ1-2, with TRBD1 matching over 8 bases. Germline V CDR1 and CDR2: MDHEN, SYDVKM. This CDR3 comprises 13 residues. Trimming cost V 6 bases and J 8 bases; bases outside gene matches: 8.

V is TRBV15 and J is TRBJ1-4; D ambiguous. This CDR3 is built from 14 residues. Between the trimmed V and J ends, which lost 1 base and 7 bases, there was a span of 10 bases. Germline V CDR1 and CDR2: LNHNV, YYDKDF (reference sequence). The DNA for the CDR3 is TGTGCCACCAGCAGAGGAGTATCTGCTGAAAAACTGTTTTTT. Translation: CATSRGVSAEKLFF.

In its sample, this clone was seen once. CDR3 coding DNA: TGTGCCAGCTCACTCGGGGGGCGGGGTTCCAATCAGCCCCAGCATTTT. This encodes CASSLGGRGSNQPQHF. This rearrangement joins TRBV18 to TRBJ1-5, with TRBD1 as a possible D gene (6 bases). Trimming removed 4 bases from V and 3 bases from J, with 16 bases in between. The CDR3 totals 16 residues. Per the germline V gene, CDR1 is KGHSH and CDR2 is LQKENI.

This clone showed up just once. A junction boundary mismatches the germline segment, possibly from a read error. The same CDR3 arises from other DNA sequences in this sample as well. The chain links TRBV24-1 to TRBJ2-1; D may be TRBD1 (6 bases). From germline, CDR1 is KGHDR and CDR2 SFDVKD. The CDR3 extends over 12 amino acids. The CDR3 spells CATRADSNEQFF. The CDR3 nucleotides read TGCGCCACCAGAGCGGACAGCAATGAGCAGTTCTTC.

This clone came up once. J is TRBJ2-1 and V is TRBV5-1, with D possibly being TRBD1 (5 bases). V was clipped by 4 bases and J by 4 bases, with 15 bases between them. CDR3 length equals 15 residues. Germline CDR1 SGHRS, CDR2 YFSETQ. The CDR3 loop reads CASSPQGERYNEQFF. The CDR3 region has the DNA TGCGCCAGCAGCCCGCAAGGGGAAAGGTACAATGAGCAGTTCTTC.

The chain recombines TRBV5-1 with TRBJ1-2; 7 bases agree with TRBD1. The length of the CDR3 is 14 residues. V was pared by 5 bases and J by 2 bases, with 6 bases of the junction left unmatched. From germline, CDR1 is SGHRS and CDR2 YFSETQ. Here the CDR3 DNA reads TGCGCCAGCAGGGACGGACAGGCCAACTATGGCTACACCTTC. This sequence encodes CASRDGQANYGYTF.

The chain uses TRBV9 and TRBJ2-7; 10 bases are shared with TRBD1. The CDR3 loop spans 17 amino acids. V gave up 3 bases and J gave up 2 bases; unmatched junction bases: 11. CDR1 and CDR2 (germline): SGDLS, YYNGEE. The CDR3 DNA is TGTGCCAGCAGCGGAAGGGACAGGGGACTAGATACCTACGAGCAGTACTTC. This encodes CASSGRDRGLDTYEQYF.

CDR3 region: CAITSSPTYEQYF. CDR3 sequence (DNA): TGTGCCATCACGAGTTCCCCCACCTACGAGCAGTACTTC. The chain carries TRBV10-3 and TRBJ2-7; D is ambiguous. V lost 7 bases, J lost 2 bases, and 12 bases lay in between. Germline V gene data show CDR1 as ENHRY and CDR2 as SYGVKD. CDR3 length equals 13 residues.

This chain connects TRBV2 to TRBJ1-1; 7 bases fit TRBD1. Germline CDR1 reads SNHLY; CDR2 reads FYNNEI. CDR3 size: 15 residues. The trim removed 6 bases at V and 8 bases at J, leaving 15 bases unmatched. CDR3 protein: CASSEMHQTGSEAFF. CDR3 bases: TGTGCCAGCAGCGAGATGCATCAGACAGGGTCGGAAGCTTTCTTT.

This clone was counted a single time. The J gene is TRBJ2-3, the V gene TRBV7-8, with a possible D match to TRBD2 (6 bases). Trimming left V 5 bases short and J 4 bases short, with 13 bases between. This CDR3 is built from 14 residues. The germline gives CDR1 SGHVS, CDR2 FQNEAQ. The CDR3 loop reads CASSPRLGADTQYF. CDR3 in DNA: TGTGCCAGCAGCCCTCGACTAGGGGCAGATACGCAGTATTTT.

The chain combines TRBV24-1 with TRBJ2-3; D might be TRBD2 (6 bases). Germline V gene data show CDR1 as KGHDR and CDR2 as SFDVKD. The CDR3 loop spans 13 amino acids. Trimming shortened V by 9 bases and J by 7 bases, and 16 bases separated the two germline ends. The chain's CDR3 is CATSPSSVHTQYF. DNA for the CDR3: TGTGCCACCTCCCCCTCTAGCGTACATACGCAGTATTTT.

In nucleotides, the CDR3 is TGTGCCAGCAGTGCCGAGCAGACCCAGTACTTC. As protein: CASSAEQTQYF. The J gene is TRBJ2-5, the V gene TRBV2; D not resolved. Per the germline V gene, CDR1 is SNHLY and CDR2 is FYNNEI. The CDR3 sequence is 11 residues long. V lost 4 bases and J lost 6, with 6 bases in between.

The rearrangement links TRBV6-1 to TRBJ2-4; D possibly corresponds to TRBD1 (5 bases). V gave up 2 bases and J gave up 0 bases, with 14 bases separating them. There are 17 residues in the CDR3. CDR1 and CDR2 from the germline V gene are MNHNS and SASEGT. The CDR3 DNA is TGTGCCAGCAGTGAAATCAGGGTCCCGGGAGCCAAAAACATTCAGTACTTC. This gives the protein CASSEIRVPGAKNIQYF.